Included here is one T cell receptor (beta chain) sequence, with context. Primers: 60 Vbeta forward and 13 Jbeta reverse. Using immunoSEQ multiplex PCR, the repertoire was profiled, and TCRdb retains in-frame clones only, with some absent. The sample table includes some 120,000 clones. The germline gives CDR1 MDHEN, CDR2 SYDVKM. Trimming took 1 base from V and 7 from J, leaving 11 bases between them. The CDR3 is 14 residues long. The data originate from a study of cytomegalovirus exposure and HLA in healthy donors. J is TRBJ1-5 and V is TRBV28, with a weak D call TRBD1 (5 bases). The sample was PBMCs. The source is a woman aged 60-75 years in good health and CMV-seronegative. This CDR3 reads CASSLFREGQPQHF. Here the CDR3 DNA reads TGTGCCAGCAGTTTATTCAGGGAAGGGCAGCCCCAGCATTTT.